The rows below give T cell receptor beta chains drawn from one sample of a study of shared clonotypes between healthy human individuals. The repertoire was sequenced with immunoSEQ multiplex PCR; TCRdb's copy has only in-frame clones and lacks some. The sample holds about 2.4 million clones, 90% to 95% seen once. What was sequenced was naive CD4+ T cells sorted from blood. The receptors were sampled from a man aged 18 to 29 in good health. Both conserved end residues are part of each CDR3. Fields, in order: V gene, D gene, CDR3 protein. D genes are given only for firm matches.

>TRBV5-4|TRBD2
CASSSGGGASGRSEQYF
>TRBV28|TRBD1
CASSFRQGGGGELFF
>TRBV5-4|TRBD1
CASSRDPGQGSGEQYF
>TRBV30|.
CAWTPGGLVGYTF
>TRBV10-2|TRBD1
CAIKSITGQGSYNEQFF
>TRBV4-2|.
CASSQDRRGGVDTQYF
>TRBV29-1|TRBD1
CSVGRDRKNIQYF
>TRBV4-1|TRBD1
CASSPPGTGYNEQFF
>TRBV6-6|.
CASSYSTSAVEQFF
>TRBV7-9|.
CASSLGHPGPGYTF
>TRBV28|.
CASSLGGVNQPQHF
>TRBV5-6|.
CASSLDTGYSPLHF
>TRBV4-2|TRBD1
CASSQDSGTGLDEQYF
>TRBV10-1|TRBD1
CAGDRGHHRSLGGNTIYF
>TRBV6-6|TRBD1
CASSYPDRVDGYTF
>TRBV30|.
CAWSGRNEQYF
>TRBV18|.
CASSPPRTGFPYGYTF
>TRBV6-5|TRBD1
CASSQGAAYEQYF
>TRBV4-2|.
CASSQGKVEGTHIQYF
>TRBV6-1|TRBD1
CASSRTGGDTGELFF
>TRBV6-4|.
CASSEGAGGTQYF
>TRBV27|TRBD1
CASSDRGGETQYF
>TRBV27|TRBD1
CASSFGEGATGEQYF
>TRBV19|.
CASSSQGLSNEKLFF
>TRBV10-3|.
CAISGLAGGETQYF
>TRBV2|.
CASRLDNYEQYF
>TRBV2|.
CASLQAPTPYGYTF
>TRBV4-3|.
CASSPPHTPGVDYGYTF
>TRBV30|TRBD1
CAWSEGQGHQPQHF
>TRBV6-5|.
CASRYRDSGYEQYF
>TRBV10-2|.
CASSESGGRKTQYF
>TRBV7-9|.
CASSLALRGSTDTQYF
>TRBV18|TRBD1
CASSPDKTGVHTEAFF
>TRBV19|TRBD2
CASRKTSDPYNEQFF